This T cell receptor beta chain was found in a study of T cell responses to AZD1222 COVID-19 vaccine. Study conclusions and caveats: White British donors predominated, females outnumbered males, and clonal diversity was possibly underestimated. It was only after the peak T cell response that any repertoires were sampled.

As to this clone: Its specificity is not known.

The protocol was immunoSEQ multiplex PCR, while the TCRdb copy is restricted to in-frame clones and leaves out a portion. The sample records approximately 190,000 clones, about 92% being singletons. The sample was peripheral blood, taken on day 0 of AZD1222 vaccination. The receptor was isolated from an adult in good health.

The DNA for the CDR3 is TGTGCCAGCGGTGTCAGAGAGACCCAGTACTTC. The encoded protein is CASGVRETQYF. This rearrangement joins TRBV2 to TRBJ2-5, with D hard to call. The V and J ends lost 8 bases and 4 bases respectively, with 8 bases between them. The CDR3 spans 11 residues. Germline assignment: CDR1 SNHLY and CDR2 FYNNEI.